This is a list of T cell receptor beta chains from one sample in a study of T cell changes during pregnancy in multiple sclerosis. Sequencing used immunoSEQ multiplex PCR; TCRdb keeps in-frame clones, though not all of them. The sample holds 70,000 to 95,000 clones, about 94% seen once. The sample in question was peripheral blood, obtained after pregnancy. The receptors were sampled from a female donor in good health, enrolled as a control in a pregnancy study. The CDR3 runs from the conserved cysteine through the conserved F or W. D genes are given only for firm matches. Clone size appears in some rows only: once, few, many, or a class for an expanded clone.

J	V	D	size	CDR3	DNA
TRBJ1-5	TRBV9	.	.	CASSPGGDQPQHF	TGTGCCAGCAGCCCCGGGGGGGATCAGCCCCAGCATTTT
TRBJ2-1	TRBV20-1	.	.	CSAAMDEQFF	TGCAGTGCTGCTATGGATGAGCAGTTCTTC
TRBJ1-4	TRBV7-6	.	.	CASSLEVTYSTNEKLFF	TGTGCCAGCAGCTTAGAGGTGACATACTCAACTAATGAAAAACTGTTTTTT
TRBJ2-6	TRBV2	.	.	CASSEDRGSGANVLTF	TGTGCCAGCAGTGAAGATCGGGGTTCTGGGGCCAACGTCCTGACTTTC
TRBJ2-5	TRBV6-1	.	.	CASSANRALGSQYF	TGTGCCAGCAGTGCGAACAGGGCCCTGGGGTCCCAGTACTTC
TRBJ1-2	TRBV7-9	.	.	CASSLLGGNYGYTF	TGTGCCAGCAGCTTACTAGGGGGTAACTATGGCTACACCTTC
TRBJ2-5	TRBV6-1	TRBD1	.	CASSETTGGAETQYF	TGTGCCAGCAGTGAAACCACAGGGGGCGCAGAGACCCAGTACTTC
TRBJ2-7	TRBV27	TRBD1	.	CASSPGTGGFYEQYF	TGTGCCAGCAGCCCCGGGACAGGGGGCTTCTACGAGCAGTACTTC
TRBJ2-7	TRBV13	.	.	CASSREGASGSYEQYF	TGTGCCAGCAGCCGGGAGGGGGCCAGCGGGAGCTACGAGCAGTACTTC
TRBJ2-7	TRBV9	.	.	CASSVLGASAEEQYF	TGTGCCAGCAGCGTACTCGGGGCTAGCGCTGAAGAGCAGTACTTC
TRBJ2-1	TRBV27	.	once	CASSYGSEQFF	TGTGCCAGCAGTTATGGGAGTGAGCAGTTCTTC
TRBJ2-7	TRBV4-1	TRBD2	.	CASSQTSGSYEQYF	TGCGCCAGCAGCCAGACTAGCGGGAGCTACGAGCAGTACTTC
TRBJ2-7	TRBV6-6	TRBD2	.	CASSAQPGLAGLEQYF	TGTGCCAGCAGTGCGCAACCGGGACTAGCTGGTCTGGAGCAGTACTTC
TRBJ2-7	TRBV5-1	.	.	CASSLDWGGGDEQYF	TGCGCCAGCAGCTTGGACTGGGGGGGCGGCGACGAGCAGTACTTC
TRBJ1-1	TRBV28	.	.	CASSLNFLTPREAFF	TGTGCCAGCAGTTTAAATTTTTTAACACCTAGAGAAGCTTTCTTT
TRBJ2-5	TRBV15	TRBD2	once	CATSRRGGRETQYF	TGTGCCACCAGCAGACGGGGGGGGAGGGAGACCCAGTACTTC
TRBJ2-3	TRBV13	TRBD2	.	CASSHSGTSGRVTDTQYF	TGTGCCAGCAGCCACTCAGGGACTAGCGGGAGAGTAACAGATACGCAGTATTTT
TRBJ1-2	TRBV28	.	once	CASRRDTLSYGYTF	TGTGCCAGCAGAAGGGACACCTTAAGCTATGGCTACACCTTC
TRBJ2-2	TRBV27	.	.	CASSEFPGELFF	TGTGCCAGCAGTGAGTTCCCCGGGGAGCTGTTTTTT
TRBJ1-1	TRBV19	.	.	CASSIFPTMNTEAFF	TGTGCCAGTAGTATTTTTCCCACTATGAACACTGAAGCTTTCTTT
TRBJ1-2	TRBV4-2	TRBD1	.	CASSPTGGANYGYTF	TGTGCCAGCAGCCCGACAGGGGGCGCTAACTATGGCTACACCTTC
TRBJ2-5	TRBV7-2	TRBD2	.	CASSLVGTSGSGQTQYF	TGTGCCAGCAGCTTAGTGGGGACTAGCGGGAGCGGGCAGACCCAGTACTTC
TRBJ2-1	TRBV18	TRBD2	.	CASSLPGLAGGNEQFF	TGTGCCAGCTCACTCCCGGGACTAGCGGGGGGCAATGAGCAGTTCTTC
TRBJ2-2	TRBV28	.	.	CASSLLRAGELFF	TGTGCCAGCAGTTTGCTCCGGGCCGGGGAGCTGTTTTTT
TRBJ2-1	TRBV6-5	TRBD2	.	CASSYDAGGSNEQFF	TGTGCCAGCAGTTACGACGCGGGAGGGTCCAATGAGCAGTTCTTC